The 18 T cell receptor beta chains presented below share a single source sample, sequenced in a study (dated by TCRdb to the mid-2010s). Receptors were amplified or captured by 5' RACE. Sequencing used an Illumina MiSeq. TCRdb passed the public sequencing reads through fastp at Q25 and MiXCR, retaining productive beta sequences. All rows with the same CDR3 protein become a single entry with the most common DNA and genes. The sample table holds about 46,000 distinct CDR3 sequences, of which 28% were seen once. Together, the top ten hold under 2.5% of the sample. The source material was naive CD4+ T cells sorted from blood. The label giving this sample's cell subset or site can be read as: naive CD4+ T cells, CD4+CD45RA+CD25-. All receptors derive from a female donor with breast cancer.

The gene calls are TRBV11-2 and TRBJ2-5; unclear D gene. The V and J ends lost 4 bases and 7 bases respectively, with 16 bases between them. The germline V gene has CDR1 SGHAT and CDR2 FQNNGV. The CDR3 is made up of 14 amino acids. CDR3 sequence: CASSSAPNIGTQYF. The DNA for the CDR3 is TGTGCCAGCAGCTCAGCGCCGAACATCGGGACCCAGTACTTC.

The chain employs TRBV11-3 and TRBJ2-1; TRBD2 is a possible D gene (5 bases). V was trimmed by 5 bases and J by 5 bases, leaving 13 bases between them. Germline CDR1 and CDR2: SGHNT and YENEEA. The CDR3 extends over 14 amino acids. The CDR3 protein is CASSASRGDNEQFF. CDR3 coding DNA: TGTGCCAGCAGCGCAAGTCGGGGTGACAATGAGCAGTTCTTC.

This chain connects TRBV30 to TRBJ1-6; D is undetermined. The CDR3 consists of 14 residues. V shed 3 bases and J shed 7 bases, with 13 bases lying between them. CDR1 and CDR2 (germline): GTSNPN, SVGIG (reference sequence). In DNA form, the CDR3 reads TGTGCCTGGAGGTTTGGGGTCGGCAATTCACCCCTCCACTTT. As protein: CAWRFGVGNSPLHF.

The genes are TRBV20-1 and TRBJ2-6; D call uncertain. The CDR3 is 15 residues long. Trimming removed 6 bases from V and 1 base from J, with 13 bases in between. Germline V lookup: CDR1 DFQATT, CDR2 SNEGSKA (reference sequence). The CDR3 sequence: CSALQVGSGANVLTF. CDR3 coding DNA: TGCAGTGCACTTCAGGTCGGTTCTGGGGCCAACGTCCTGACTTTC.

This clonotype was seen only a few times. The V gene is TRBV10-3, the J gene TRBJ2-1; D possibly corresponds to TRBD1 (6 bases). Germline V gene lookup returns CDR1 ENHRY and CDR2 SYGVKD. The length of the CDR3 is 11 residues. V was pared by 11 bases and J by 5 bases, with 10 bases between. CDR3 DNA sequence: TGTGCCTCCAGGGGAGACAATGAGCAGTTCTTC. Its translation: CASRGDNEQFF.

This sequence joins TRBV29-1 and TRBJ2-1; no clear D gene. The V gene's germline CDR1 is SQVTM and CDR2 ANQGSEA. This CDR3 is 11 amino acids long. With 3 bases removed from V and 12 bases from J, the gap between germline ends came to 12 bases. For the CDR3, the DNA is TGCAGCGTTGATTCGGTCGGACGGCAGTTCTTC. It translates to CSVDSVGRQFF.

The chain recombines TRBV30 with TRBJ2-5; tentative D call: TRBD1 (6 bases). Germline V gene data show CDR1 as GTSNPN and CDR2 as SVGIG (reference sequence). Trimming took 5 bases from V and 4 from J, leaving 11 bases between them. The CDR3 is 12 amino acids. The DNA of the CDR3 is TGTGCCTGGCACAGGGCGAGAGAGACCCAGTACTTC. It is translated as CAWHRARETQYF.

This clonotype turned up a few times. The rearrangement links TRBV12-3 or TRBV12-4 to TRBJ1-2; no reliable D call. V lost 5 bases, J lost 4 bases, and 11 bases lay in between. This CDR3 has 13 amino acids. The DNA for the CDR3 is TGTGCCAGCAGTATGCAGGCTATCTATGGCTACACCTTC. Translating it yields CASSMQAIYGYTF.

This chain uses TRBV10-2 with TRBJ2-4; either TRBD1 or TRBD2 may supply D (5 bases each). CDR1 and CDR2 (germline): WSHSY, SAAADI. The length of the CDR3 is 17 residues. The V gene lost 4 bases and the J gene lost 9 bases, with 25 bases spanning the gap. CDR3 protein: CASSARRATGEGVIQYF. As DNA, the CDR3 is TGCGCCAGCAGTGCCAGGCGGGCAACCGGTGAAGGGGTCATTCAGTACTTC.

J is TRBJ1-1 and V is TRBV7-2; the D is unclear. Germline V gene sequence: CDR1 SGHTA, CDR2 FQGNSA. V gave up 8 bases and J gave up 2 bases, with 15 bases separating them. The CDR3 sequence is 14 residues long. CDR3 sequence reads: CASLTSTLNTEAFF. The CDR3 nucleotides are TGTGCCAGCTTGACCAGTACCCTAAACACTGAAGCTTTCTTT.

The chain joins TRBV4-1 to TRBJ1-2, with 7 bases lining up with TRBD1. Germline V gene sequence: CDR1 MGHRA, CDR2 YSYEKL. This CDR3 region has 16 residues. V shed 0 bases and J 0 bases; nucleotides not matched to a gene: 4. DNA for the CDR3: TGCGCCAGCAGCCAAGACAGGGGGTCCACTAACTATGGCTACACCTTC. It codes for CASSQDRGSTNYGYTF.

This clonotype was observed a handful of times. This chain connects TRBV5-1 to TRBJ2-2; 8 positions match TRBD2. The CDR3 totals 14 residues. After removal of 4 bases from V and 6 bases from J, the junction contained 5 bases not matched to a gene. Per germline, CDR1 SGHRS and CDR2 YFSETQ. CDR3 DNA: TGCGCCAGCAGCAGCGGGAGTGGGTCCGGGGAGCTGTTTTTT. It codes for CASSSGSGSGELFF.

The V call is TRBV7-6, the J call TRBJ2-7; no reliable D call. The CDR3 covers 13 residues. CDR1 SGHVS and CDR2 FNYEAQ come from the germline V gene. V dropped 5 bases and J dropped 7 bases, with 15 bases sitting between them. In DNA, the CDR3 is TGTGCCAGCAGCCCACAATCGTTGAGTGAGCAGTACTTC. Residues: CASSPQSLSEQYF.

V is TRBV5-1 and J is TRBJ2-7; 8 bases align to TRBD1. This CDR3 has 14 residues. Germline CDR1 and CDR2: SGHRS and YFSETQ. With 1 base clipped from V and 5 bases from J, the junction kept 5 bases outside the gene matches. The CDR3 DNA sequence: TGCGCCAGCAGCTTGACAGGGGGACCAAACGAGCAGTACTTC. Protein sequence: CASSLTGGPNEQYF.

This clonotype occurred a few times. One end of the junction is discordant with germline, which a read error may explain. V gene TRBV6-4 combines with J gene TRBJ2-7, with TRBD2 matching 13 bases. This CDR3 region has 12 residues. Per germline, CDR1 MRHNA and CDR2 SNTAGT. The CDR3 loop is CASSILAGGTDF. The CDR3 nucleotides read TGTGCCAGCAGTATACTAGCGGGAGGGACGGACTTC.

The chain recombines TRBV5-1 with TRBJ2-1, with 9 bases fitting TRBD1. Germline CDR1 is SGHRS and CDR2 is YFSETQ. The CDR3 extends over 16 amino acids. V dropped 4 bases and J dropped 4; count of bases not matched to a gene: 9. The CDR3 bases are TGCGCCAGCAGCCCTCTACAGGGGGCACGGTACAATGAGCAGTTCTTC. This codes for CASSPLQGARYNEQFF.

The sample holds a few counts of this clonotype. This chain joins TRBV18 and TRBJ2-4, with D perhaps being TRBD1 or TRBD2 (5 bases each). Germline V gives CDR1 KGHSH, CDR2 LQKENI. V lost 3 bases and J lost 6, with 15 bases in between. The CDR3 consists of 15 residues. In DNA form, the CDR3 reads TGTGCCAGCTCACCGCGAAGGGGACCCGGAAACATTCAGTACTTC. As protein: CASSPRRGPGNIQYF.

This clonotype turned up a few times. The J gene is TRBJ2-3, the V gene TRBV27; 11 bases align to TRBD2. This CDR3 spans 18 amino acids. Germline CDR1 reads MNHEY; CDR2 reads SMNVEV (reference sequence). V shed 3 bases, J shed 2 bases, and the junction held 10 bases outside the gene matches. In nucleotides, the CDR3 is TGTGCCAGCAGTTTCGCCCCGGGACTAGCGGAATCCACAGATACGCAGTATTTT. Protein: CASSFAPGLAESTDTQYF.